This T cell receptor (beta chain) was profiled in a study of shared clonotypes between healthy human individuals. Genomic DNA of each subset was evenly split across several immunoSEQ plates. The protocol was immunoSEQ multiplex PCR, while the TCRdb copy is restricted to in-frame clones and leaves out a portion. The data hold roughly 300,000 clones, with around nine tenths observed a single time. V gave up 1 base and J gave up 2 bases; unmatched junction bases: 8. Germline CDR1 SGHAT, CDR2 FQNNGV. The CDR3 consists of 16 residues. This clone is termed medium-sized. Material: memory CD8+ T cells sorted from blood. The subset denotes: CD45RO+ cells pooled with CCR7-negative TemRA cells. The chain is built from TRBV11-2 and TRBJ2-7; 7 bases fit TRBD2. The TCR originated in a man between 18 and 29 years old in good health. CDR3 nucleotides: TGTGCCAGCAGCTTAGGCAGCGGGAAGATCCCCTACGAGCAGTACTTC. Its translation is CASSLGSGKIPYEQYF.